These T cell receptor beta chains were read from a single sample in a study of CD8 T cells in ankylosing spondylitis. TCRdb re-called the 5' RACE reads with MiXCR, one entry per CDR3 protein. This table has a few hundred thousand distinct CDR3 sequences, about 20% appearing once. The sequenced material came from blood, either unsorted or a sorted T cell fraction (not recorded which). The receptor source for this set is a female donor with ankylosing spondylitis or in good health (not recorded which). Both conserved end residues are part of each CDR3. D genes are given only for firm matches. Clone size is stated in some rows and not others, as once, few, many or a class when expanded.

NA	TRBV10-3	TRBJ1-1	many	TGTGCCATCACCGATTTGAGGGGAACTGAAGCTTTCTTT	CAITDLRGTEAFF
TRBD1	TRBV11-1	TRBJ1-1	few	TGTGCCAGCAGCCGATATTTTTCAGGGGGCGCGGGGAACACTGAAGCTTTCTTT	CASSRYFSGGAGNTEAFF
NA	TRBV4-3	TRBJ1-2	NA	TGCGCCAGCAGCCACAAGGGAGGGGTAGGCTACACCTTC	CASSHKGGVGYTF
NA	TRBV7-2	TRBJ2-7	few	TGTGCCAGCAGCCCTTTGACAGTCCCCTACGAGCAGTACTTC	CASSPLTVPYEQYF
TRBD2	TRBV5-1	TRBJ2-5	NA	TGCGCCAGCAGACCGGGAGGAGCAGAGACCCAGTACTTC	CASRPGGAETQYF
NA	TRBV6-5	TRBJ2-7	NA	TGTGCCAGCAGTTACTCGACGCCAAACGGGGCCCAGAGCTCCTACGAGCAGTACTTC	CASSYSTPNGAQSSYEQYF
NA	TRBV30	TRBJ2-1	NA	TGTGCCTGGACCCGGAGCTCCTACAATGAGCAGTTCTTC	CAWTRSSYNEQFF
TRBD1	TRBV20-1	TRBJ1-1	few	TGCAGTGCTACCCGTGAGGGGGCAGCGAAAGCTTTCTTT	CSATREGAAKAFF
TRBD2	TRBV10-3	TRBJ2-2	NA	TGTGCCATCGCGGGGGACGGGGAGCTGTTTTTT	CAIAGDGELFF
NA	TRBV29-1	TRBJ1-1	many	TGCAGCGTTAACAGGGTAGACACTGAAGCTTTCTTT	CSVNRVDTEAFF
NA	TRBV12-3/TRBV12-4	TRBJ2-7	few	TGTGCCAGCAGTCCCTGGGACCGCCCCTCCTACGAGCAGTACTTC	CASSPWDRPSYEQYF
NA	TRBV20-1	TRBJ1-2	NA	TGCAGTGCCACCGGGACGGATTATGGCTACACCTTC	CSATGTDYGYTF
TRBD2	TRBV7-9	TRBJ2-3	NA	TGTGCCAGCAGCACCGGAGGTTGGCGGGAGGGGGCAGATACGCAGTATTTT	CASSTGGWREGADTQYF
NA	TRBV4-2	TRBJ2-7	NA	TGTGCCAGCAGCCAAGTCGGACAAACCTACGAGCAGTACTTC	CASSQVGQTYEQYF
NA	TRBV5-5	TRBJ2-5	few	TGTGCCAGCAGCTTTGGCCAGCGGGAAGAGACCCAGTACTTC	CASSFGQREETQYF
NA	TRBV10-3	TRBJ1-6	many	TGTGCCATTTCGAAGGGGGGCGAATATTCACCCCTCCACTTT	CAISKGGEYSPLHF
NA	TRBV20-1	TRBJ2-1	NA	TGCAGTGCTAACCTGGGACAACCCAATGAGCAGTTCTTC	CSANLGQPNEQFF
NA	TRBV4-2	TRBJ2-3	few	TGTGCCAGCAGCCAGACTTACGTCGATACGCAGTATTTT	CASSQTYVDTQYF
TRBD2	TRBV9	TRBJ2-1	NA	TGTGCCAGCAGCGGTCGAGTAGCGGGGAGTTACAATGAGCAGTTCTTC	CASSGRVAGSYNEQFF
NA	TRBV20-1	TRBJ2-3	NA	TGCAGTGCTTCCCGGGGTAGCGGTCCCACAGATACGCAGTATTTT	CSASRGSGPTDTQYF
NA	TRBV20-1	TRBJ2-3	many	TGCAGTGCCCGACTGGGCTCCTATACGCAGTATTTT	CSARLGSYTQYF
NA	TRBV5-1	TRBJ2-7	NA	TGCGCCAGCAGCCCCGGATCCGTCCCTCCAGGCGAGCAGTACTTC	CASSPGSVPPGEQYF
NA	TRBV6-5	TRBJ1-4	few	TGTGCCAGCAGCCAGACTAATGAAAAACTGTTTTTT	CASSQTNEKLFF
NA	TRBV20-1	TRBJ2-3	few	TGCAGTGCTAGTGAGGGTTTATGGGAAAATACGCAGTATTTT	CSASEGLWENTQYF
NA	TRBV4-1	TRBJ1-6	NA	TGCGCCAGCAGCCAAGAAGTGGGGATGGGTTCACCCCTCCACTTT	CASSQEVGMGSPLHF
TRBD1	TRBV12-3/TRBV12-4	TRBJ2-5	NA	TGTGCCAGCAGTTCCTTCAATACAGGGGCGGAGACCCAGTACTTC	CASSSFNTGAETQYF
NA	TRBV12-3/TRBV12-4	TRBJ2-6	NA	TGTGCCAGCCGATCCTCAGCTGGGGCCAACGTCCTGACTTTC	CASRSSAGANVLTF
NA	TRBV5-1	TRBJ2-3	NA	TGCGCCAGCAGCTTGTTGGGGGCTTTCGGCACAGATACGCAGTATTTT	CASSLLGAFGTDTQYF
NA	TRBV11-2	TRBJ1-6	few	TGTGCCAGCAGCTTAGATGGCGGGGCTAGACCCCTCCACTTT	CASSLDGGARPLHF
NA	TRBV7-2	TRBJ2-3	few	TGTGCCAGCAGACCGGACTCTCCGAAGACGCAGTATTTT	CASRPDSPKTQYF
TRBD2	TRBV20-1	TRBJ2-3	NA	TGCAGTGCTCTTATAGCGGGAGGGCCCGGAGATACGCAGTATTTT	CSALIAGGPGDTQYF
NA	TRBV20-1	TRBJ1-1	NA	TGCAGTGCTACTCCGCAGGGCCGGAACACTGAAGCTTTCTTT	CSATPQGRNTEAFF
NA	TRBV20-1	TRBJ1-2	NA	TGCAGTGCTTATGCCTTCAGGACATTCAACTATGGCTACACCTTC	CSAYAFRTFNYGYTF
NA	TRBV20-1	TRBJ2-2	few	TGCAGTGCTATCCACCACGGGGGCCTAGGGACCGGGGAGCTGTTTTTT	CSAIHHGGLGTGELFF
TRBD1	TRBV5-1	TRBJ2-7	few	TGCGCCAGCTCTGTCACAGGGGTCTACGAGCAGTACTTC	CASSVTGVYEQYF
NA	TRBV20-1	TRBJ1-3	few	TGCAGTGCTGAGAGGGGGGACACCATATATTTT	CSAERGDTIYF